This TCR beta chain emerged from a study of regulatory T cells in long-lasting Graves disease. Study at large: Persistent cases took antithyroid drugs over 5 years and stayed TSH receptor antibody positive.

For TCR beta, libraries came from iRepertoire HTBI primers and Arm-PCR of CDR3 regions. TCRdb processed the multiplex PCR reads anew with MiXCR; each CDR3 protein has one entry. Here the sample spans around 500,000 distinct CDR3 sequences, roughly 20% being singletons. In the case of this clonotype: Its target is unknown.

The CDR3 contains 13 residues. Germline lookup yields CDR1 DFQATT and CDR2 SNEGSKA (reference sequence). V shed 5 bases, J shed 3 bases, and the junction held 4 bases outside the gene matches. Overall study results and limits: Comparison showed that persistent patients shared more public clonotypes (over 2,500) than new patients (966).

Time point denoted: persistent/refractory GD, antithyroid drugs over 5 years with positive TRAb. Scientists built the TCR library using RNA that was extracted from PBMCs. The sample consisted of peripheral blood mononuclear cells (PBMCs), taken when the disease was refractory, from a patient treated with antithyroid drugs. The chain recombines TRBV20-1 with TRBJ2-7; 10 bases fit TRBD1. This TCR derives from a female donor with Graves disease. DNA of the CDR3: TGCAGTGCTGGAGGACAGGGGGTCTACGAGCAGTACTTC. This encodes CSAGGQGVYEQYF.